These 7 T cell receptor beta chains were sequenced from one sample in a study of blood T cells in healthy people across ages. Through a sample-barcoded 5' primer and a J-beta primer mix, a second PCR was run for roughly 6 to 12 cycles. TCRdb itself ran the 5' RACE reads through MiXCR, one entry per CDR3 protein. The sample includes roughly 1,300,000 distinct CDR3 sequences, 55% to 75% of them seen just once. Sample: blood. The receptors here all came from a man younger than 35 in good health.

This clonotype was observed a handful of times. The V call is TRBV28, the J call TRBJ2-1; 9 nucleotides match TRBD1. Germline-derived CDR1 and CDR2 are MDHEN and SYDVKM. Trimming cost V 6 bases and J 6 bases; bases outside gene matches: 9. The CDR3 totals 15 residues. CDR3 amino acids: CASSKGGQGFNEQFF. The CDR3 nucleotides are TGTGCCAGCAGCAAAGGGGGACAGGGCTTCAATGAGCAGTTCTTC.

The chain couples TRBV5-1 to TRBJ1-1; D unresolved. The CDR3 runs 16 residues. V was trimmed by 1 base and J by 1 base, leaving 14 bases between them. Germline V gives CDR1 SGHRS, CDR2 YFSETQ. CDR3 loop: CASSLSPLWPNTEAFF. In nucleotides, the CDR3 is TGCGCCAGCAGCTTGTCGCCTTTGTGGCCGAACACTGAAGCTTTCTTT.

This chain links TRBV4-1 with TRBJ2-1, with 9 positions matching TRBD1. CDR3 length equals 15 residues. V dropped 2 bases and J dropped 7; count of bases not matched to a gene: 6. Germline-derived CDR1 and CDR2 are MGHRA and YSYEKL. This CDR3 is CASSQRDRVENEQFF. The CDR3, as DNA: TGCGCCAGCAGCCAAAGGGACAGGGTCGAGAATGAGCAGTTCTTC.

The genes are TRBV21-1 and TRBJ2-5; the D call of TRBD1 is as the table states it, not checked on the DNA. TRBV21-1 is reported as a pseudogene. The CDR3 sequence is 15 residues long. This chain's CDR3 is CASKGTGFLSETQYF. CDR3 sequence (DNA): TGTGCCAGCAAGGGGACAGGGTTTCTTTCGGAGACCCAGTACTTC.

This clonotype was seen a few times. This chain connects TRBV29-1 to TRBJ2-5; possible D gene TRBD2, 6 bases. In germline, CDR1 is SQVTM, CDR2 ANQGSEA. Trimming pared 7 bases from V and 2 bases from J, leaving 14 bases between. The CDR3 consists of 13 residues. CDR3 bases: TGCAGCGCCCCTTGGGGGGTACAAGAGACCCAGTACTTC. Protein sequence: CSAPWGVQETQYF.

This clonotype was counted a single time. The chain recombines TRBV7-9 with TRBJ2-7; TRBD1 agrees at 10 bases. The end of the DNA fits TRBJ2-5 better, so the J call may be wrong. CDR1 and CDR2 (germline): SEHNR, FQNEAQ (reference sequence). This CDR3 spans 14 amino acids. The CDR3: CASSTTGGDETQYF. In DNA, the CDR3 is TGTGCCAGCAGCACGACAGGGGGCGACGAGACCCAGTACTTC.

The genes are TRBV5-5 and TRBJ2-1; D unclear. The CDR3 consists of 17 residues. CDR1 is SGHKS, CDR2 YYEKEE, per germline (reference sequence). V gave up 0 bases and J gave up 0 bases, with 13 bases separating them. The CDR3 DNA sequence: TGTGCCAGCAGCTTGGACTGGAACCTTCTCTCCTACAATGAGCAGTTCTTC. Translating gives CASSLDWNLLSYNEQFF.